This record looks at one T cell receptor beta chain sequence and its context. The V gene end was trimmed by 5 bases and the J gene end by 7 bases; junction bases not matched to a gene: 6. CDR3 size: 13 residues. The germline CDR1 and CDR2 sequences are SNHLY and FYNNEI. This sample stems from a study of blood T cell repertoires in COVID-19. The wider study: The United States, Italy and Spain were the sources of the acute and convalescent COVID-19 samples.

The repertoire was sequenced with immunoSEQ multiplex PCR; TCRdb's copy has only in-frame clones and lacks some. The sample contains approximately 66,000 clones, around nine tenths of which appear only once. The J gene is TRBJ1-1, the V gene TRBV2, with 8 bases that match TRBD1. Sequencing used peripheral blood. The TCR sequence derives from a woman between 45 and 60 years old with active or convalescent COVID-19. CDR3 region: CASSLDRDFEAFF. DNA for the CDR3: TGTGCCAGCAGTTTGGACAGGGACTTTGAAGCTTTCTTT.